This record concerns one T cell receptor beta chain sequence. Its antigen remains unidentified. The record originates from a study of beta chain features in type 1 diabetes. Study-level results: Among all four CD4+ subsets, Type 1 diabetes patients had TCRB CDR3s that were moderately but significantly shorter.

V dropped 5 bases and J dropped 7; count of bases not matched to a gene: 14. Germline CDR1 reads MDHEN; CDR2 reads SYDVKM. This CDR3 spans 16 amino acids. The whole isolated RNA underwent reverse transcription, so sequencing captured expressed TCRB transcripts. The table came from immunoSEQ multiplex PCR; TCRdb's copy has only in-frame clones and leaves some out. The repertoire has 20,000 to 30,000 clones, under 75% of them found once; the top ten carry roughly 4.2%. The receptor's source is a young man with type 1 diabetes. Sequencing input: Tregs from blood. V and J are TRBV28 and TRBJ2-1; 7 nucleotides agree with TRBD1. The CDR3 nucleotides read TGTGCCAGCAGTCCGATCGGACAGGCTGGTAGGAATGAGCAGTTCTTC. Translation: CASSPIGQAGRNEQFF.